The T cell receptor (beta chain) described here comes from a study of T-cell memory formation after mild COVID-19. Study-level findings and limits: Clones which contracted sat mainly in CM and EM if CD4+, and in EMRA if CD8+. Clones contracting across day 15 to 85 had a balanced CD4/CD8 profile; later expanding clones leaned CD4+.

This clonotype was seen more than once but under ten times. Its target is not known. There are 13 residues in the CDR3. The V end was cut by 4 bases, the J end by 1 base, with 11 bases between. The V gene's germline CDR1 is SQVTM and CDR2 ANQGSEA. TCRdb passed the 5' RACE reads through MiXCR, listing each CDR3 protein once. The table records about 110,000 distinct CDR3 sequences, approximately 15% of them present only once. The rearrangement uses TRBV29-1 and TRBJ2-7; weak D call: TRBD2 (5 bases). The sequenced sample consisted of PBMCs or a T cell subset sorted from them (not recorded which). This TCR was recovered from a man between 18 and 29 years old who had mild COVID-19 (a few samples of this study predate the infection). Cell type and time point are not known. CDR3 amino acids: CSVVGGRSYEQYF. As DNA, the CDR3 is TGCAGCGTTGTCGGCGGGCGTTCCTACGAGCAGTACTTC.